This T cell receptor beta chain was captured by sequencing in a study of T cell repertoires in cytomegalovirus infection. Looking at the study overall: Peptides in the study included HLA-C-restricted and HLA-B-restricted CMV epitopes. Indications came from public TCR beta signatures; they pointed to CMV infection and to a matching HLA type.

MiXCR, applied by TCRdb to the reads, yields one record per CDR3 protein. The sample lists approximately 120,000 distinct CDR3 sequences, over 25% occurring once. CDR3 length: 15 residues. Germline V CDR1 and CDR2: MNHEY, SVGAGI. Trimming cost V 0 bases and J 8 bases, with 16 bases left between them. On this clonotype itself: Antigen unknown.

Overall study findings and caveats: Dominant in the ex vivo response were TCR beta clonotypes restricted by HLA-C and specific for CMV. Frequencies of public TCR beta families were cumulated, and this identified carriers of CMV plus the relevant HLA.

Sequenced here: CD8+ T cells from cultured PBMCs, sampled from culture after CMV antigen stimulation. This clonotype was obtained from a human donor in good health (CMV status not recorded). Some clones in this sample may be carry-over from other donors' samples. This chain uses TRBV6-5 with TRBJ1-2; D remains unclear. CDR3 residues: CASSYSSARLEGYTF. Here the CDR3 DNA reads TGTGCCAGCAGTTACTCGAGCGCGCGTCTTGAAGGCTACACCTTC.